This T cell receptor beta chain came from a study of T cells after somatic rescue of genetic block. Germline V lookup: CDR1 MDHEN, CDR2 SYDVKM. Trimming cost V 6 bases and J 6 bases; bases outside gene matches: 12. The CDR3 spans 15 residues. Repertoires were generated with immunoSEQ multiplex PCR, while TCRdb's copy carries only in-frame clones and drops some. Here the sample spans 55,000 to 75,000 clones, 85% to 95% being singletons. Sequenced material: peripheral blood mononuclear cells (PBMCs). The V gene is TRBV28, the J gene TRBJ2-7, with 9 nucleotides matching TRBD2. This sequence was found in a man aged 40-55 years. CDR3 sequence: CASRERVAGVREQYF. DNA for the CDR3: TGTGCCAGCAGGGAGCGAGTAGCGGGAGTTCGCGAGCAGTACTTC.